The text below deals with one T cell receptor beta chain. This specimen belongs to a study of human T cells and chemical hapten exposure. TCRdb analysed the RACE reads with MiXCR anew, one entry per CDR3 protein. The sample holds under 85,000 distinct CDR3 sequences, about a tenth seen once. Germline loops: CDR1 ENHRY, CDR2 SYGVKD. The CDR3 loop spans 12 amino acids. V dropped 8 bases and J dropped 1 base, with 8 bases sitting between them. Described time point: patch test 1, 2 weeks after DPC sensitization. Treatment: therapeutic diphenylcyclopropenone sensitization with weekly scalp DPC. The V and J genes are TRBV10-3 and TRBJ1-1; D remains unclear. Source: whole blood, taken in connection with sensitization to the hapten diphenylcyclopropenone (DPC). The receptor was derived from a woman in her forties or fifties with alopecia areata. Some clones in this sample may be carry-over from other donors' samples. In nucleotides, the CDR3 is TGTGCCATCGGTAACCAGAACACTGAAGCTTTCTTT. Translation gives CAIGNQNTEAFF.